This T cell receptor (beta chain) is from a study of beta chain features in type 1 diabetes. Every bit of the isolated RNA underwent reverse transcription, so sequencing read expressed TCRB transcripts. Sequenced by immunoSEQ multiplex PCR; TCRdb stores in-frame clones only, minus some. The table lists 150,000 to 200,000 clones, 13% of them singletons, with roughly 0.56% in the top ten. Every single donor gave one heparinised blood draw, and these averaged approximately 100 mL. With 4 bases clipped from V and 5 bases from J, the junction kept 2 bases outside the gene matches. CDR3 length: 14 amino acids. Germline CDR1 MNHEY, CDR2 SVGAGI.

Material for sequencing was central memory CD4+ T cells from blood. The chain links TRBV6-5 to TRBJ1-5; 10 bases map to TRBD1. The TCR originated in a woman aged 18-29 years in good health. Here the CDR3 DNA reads TGTGCCAGCAGTTGGGGGACAGGGGATCAGCCCCAGCATTTT. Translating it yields CASSWGTGDQPQHF.